These T cell receptor beta chains were read from a single sample in a study of blood T cell repertoires in COVID-19. Using immunoSEQ multiplex PCR, the repertoire was profiled, and TCRdb retains in-frame clones only, with some absent. The data contain more than 95,000 clones, around nine tenths of them singletons. Specimen: peripheral blood. These receptors were taken from a man aged 50 to 59 with acute or convalescent COVID-19. Each CDR3 is given with its conserved first and last residue. Each record gives: V gene, J gene, clone size, D gene, CDR3 DNA, CDR3 protein. A D gene is named only where the DNA matches it firmly. Clone size, where shown, is once, few, many, or a class for clones that have expanded.

v_gene: TRBV28
j_gene: TRBJ1-6
abundance: once
d_gene: TRBD1
CDR3nt: TGTGCCAGCAGTTTATGGGACAGGGGATCCGATTCACCCCTCCACTTT
CDR3aa: CASSLWDRGSDSPLHF

v_gene: TRBV11-2
j_gene: TRBJ1-2
abundance: once
d_gene: .
CDR3nt: TGTGCCAGCAGCTTAGTGGCAGGGTATGGCTACACCTTC
CDR3aa: CASSLVAGYGYTF

v_gene: TRBV6-5
j_gene: TRBJ2-3
abundance: .
d_gene: TRBD1
CDR3nt: TGTGCCAGCAGTAGACAGGGTTTGCAGTATTTT
CDR3aa: CASSRQGLQYF

v_gene: TRBV11-3
j_gene: TRBJ2-1
abundance: .
d_gene: TRBD1
CDR3nt: TGTGCCAGCAGCCGTCGACAGGGGGTTCGAAATGAGCAGTTCTTC
CDR3aa: CASSRRQGVRNEQFF

v_gene: TRBV11-2
j_gene: TRBJ1-2
abundance: .
d_gene: TRBD1
CDR3nt: TGTGCCAGCAGCTTATTGGGGACAGGGGACTCCGTTGGCTACACCTTC
CDR3aa: CASSLLGTGDSVGYTF

v_gene: TRBV6-5
j_gene: TRBJ1-1
abundance: .
d_gene: TRBD1
CDR3nt: TGTGCCAGCAGTTACGGGACAGGGGCTGAAGCTTTCTTT
CDR3aa: CASSYGTGAEAFF

v_gene: TRBV7-2
j_gene: TRBJ1-5
abundance: .
d_gene: .
CDR3nt: TGTGCCAGCAGCTACAATGGGGGGGAAGGAGCCGAAAATCAGCCCCAGCATTTT
CDR3aa: CASSYNGGEGAENQPQHF

v_gene: TRBV24-1
j_gene: TRBJ2-7
abundance: .
d_gene: TRBD2
CDR3nt: TGTGCCACCAGATGGAAGGGACTAGCGGGAGCGGGAGAGCAGTACTTC
CDR3aa: CATRWKGLAGAGEQYF

v_gene: TRBV11-3
j_gene: TRBJ2-1
abundance: .
d_gene: .
CDR3nt: TGTGCCAGCGGTAAACTAGTGTCCTACAATGAGCAGTTCTTC
CDR3aa: CASGKLVSYNEQFF

v_gene: TRBV5-1
j_gene: TRBJ2-7
abundance: .
d_gene: TRBD1
CDR3nt: TGCGCCAGCAGGCAGGGGGCCGCCCACGAGCAGTACTTC
CDR3aa: CASRQGAAHEQYF

v_gene: TRBV24-1
j_gene: TRBJ2-2
abundance: once
d_gene: .
CDR3nt: TGTGCCACCGCGAGGACCGGGGGGCGCAGCACCGGGGAGCTGTTTTTT
CDR3aa: CATARTGGRSTGELFF

v_gene: TRBV5-4
j_gene: TRBJ2-1
abundance: .
d_gene: .
CDR3nt: TGTGCCAGCAGCCGTGGAGGGCCGGCCCCGTACAATGAGCAGTTCTTC
CDR3aa: CASSRGGPAPYNEQFF

v_gene: TRBV24-1
j_gene: TRBJ2-3
abundance: .
d_gene: .
CDR3nt: TGTGCCACCAGTGACGTGGTGTTACGCGGTACGCAGTATTTT
CDR3aa: CATSDVVLRGTQYF

v_gene: TRBV5-5
j_gene: TRBJ1-2
abundance: .
d_gene: TRBD1
CDR3nt: TGTGCCAGCAGCTTGCGGACAGGGGCTAACTATGGCTACACCTTC
CDR3aa: CASSLRTGANYGYTF